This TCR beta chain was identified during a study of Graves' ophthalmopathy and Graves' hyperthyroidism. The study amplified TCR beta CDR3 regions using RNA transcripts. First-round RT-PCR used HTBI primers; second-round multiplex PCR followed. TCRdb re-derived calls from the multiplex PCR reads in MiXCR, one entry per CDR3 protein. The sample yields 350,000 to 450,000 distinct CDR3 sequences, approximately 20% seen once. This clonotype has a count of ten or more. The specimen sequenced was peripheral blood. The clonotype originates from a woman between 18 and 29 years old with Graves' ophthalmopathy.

The CDR3 coding sequence is TGTGCCAGCAGGATCGACGGGTCCACTGAAGCTTTCTTT. Protein product: CASRIDGSTEAFF. The rearrangement uses TRBV12-3 or TRBV12-4 and TRBJ1-1; D is ambiguous. This CDR3 is built from 13 residues. Trimming stripped 6 bases from V and 4 bases from J, with 12 bases between.